This passage covers 6 T cell receptor beta chains from one sample sequenced in a study of blood T cell repertoires in COVID-19. TCRdb's table, derived via immunoSEQ multiplex PCR, lists solely in-frame clones and lacks some. The sample holds 310,000 or so clones, over 75% seen once. The specimen sequenced was peripheral blood. The source is a woman aged 50 to 65 with active or convalescent COVID-19.

V usage is TRBV5-1 and J usage is TRBJ1-1; weak D call: TRBD1 (6 bases). Germline CDR1 reads SGHRS; CDR2 reads YFSETQ. V was clipped by 4 bases and J by 3 bases, with 13 bases between them. CDR3 size: 14 residues. CDR3 loop: CASSHGGADTEAFF. CDR3 DNA sequence: TGCGCCAGCAGCCACGGGGGGGCCGACACTGAAGCTTTCTTT.

V usage is TRBV6-6 and J usage is TRBJ1-1; D might be TRBD1 (5 bases). CDR1 MNHNY and CDR2 SVGAGI come from the germline V gene (reference sequence). The ends were cut back, 3 bases at V and 1 base at J, with 12 bases in the middle. The CDR3 length is 15 residues. The CDR3 spells CASSYTGGSNTEAFF. CDR3 bases: TGTGCCAGCAGTTATACCGGGGGGTCGAACACTGAAGCTTTCTTT.

V is TRBV30 and J is TRBJ1-1; D uncertain. Trimming removed 2 bases at V and 7 bases at J, with 11 bases between. CDR3 length: 12 amino acids. Germline V CDR1 and CDR2: GTSNPN, SVGIG (reference sequence). As DNA, the CDR3 is TGTGCCTGGAGTCCCTTGTCCGGTGAAGCTTTCTTT. Translated, it gives CAWSPLSGEAFF.

The V and J genes are TRBV3-1 (or the pseudogene TRBV3-2) and TRBJ2-7; TRBD1 is a possible D gene (6 bases). V shed 2 bases and J shed 6 bases, with 11 bases lying between them. The CDR3 covers 13 residues. Germline V lookup: CDR1 LGHDT, CDR2 YNNKEL (reference sequence). Here the CDR3 reads CASSQNARGEQYF. CDR3 nucleotide sequence: TGTGCCAGCAGCCAAAACGCCAGGGGCGAGCAGTACTTC.

The chain has TRBV11-2 and TRBJ2-5; D ambiguous. V lost 0 bases, J lost 2 bases, and 10 bases lay in between. The CDR3 length is 15 residues. Germline CDR1 SGHAT, CDR2 FQNNGV. In DNA, the CDR3 is TGTGCCAGCAGCTTAGAGTGGGCACCTCAAGAGACCCAGTACTTC. Protein sequence: CASSLEWAPQETQYF.

This chain connects TRBV5-4 to TRBJ1-1; a weak D match, TRBD1 (6 bases). The V and J ends lost 4 bases and 1 base respectively, with 14 bases between them. Germline CDR1 is SGHNT and CDR2 is YYREEE (reference sequence). The length of the CDR3 is 15 residues. CDR3 loop: CASSRGQSGNTEAFF. Written as DNA, the CDR3 is TGTGCCAGCAGCCGTGGACAGTCCGGGAACACTGAAGCTTTCTTT.